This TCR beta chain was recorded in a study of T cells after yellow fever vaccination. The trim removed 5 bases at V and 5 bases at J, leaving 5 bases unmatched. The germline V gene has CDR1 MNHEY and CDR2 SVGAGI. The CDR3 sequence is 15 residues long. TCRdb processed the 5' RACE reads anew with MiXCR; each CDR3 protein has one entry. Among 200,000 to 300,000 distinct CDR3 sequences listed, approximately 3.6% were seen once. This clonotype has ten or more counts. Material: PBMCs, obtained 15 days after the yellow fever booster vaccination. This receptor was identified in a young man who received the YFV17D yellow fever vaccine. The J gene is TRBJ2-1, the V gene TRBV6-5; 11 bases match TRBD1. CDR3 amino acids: CASSLPGQGDNEQFF. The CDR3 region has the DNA TGTGCCAGCAGTCTTCCGGGACAGGGGGACAATGAGCAGTTCTTC.